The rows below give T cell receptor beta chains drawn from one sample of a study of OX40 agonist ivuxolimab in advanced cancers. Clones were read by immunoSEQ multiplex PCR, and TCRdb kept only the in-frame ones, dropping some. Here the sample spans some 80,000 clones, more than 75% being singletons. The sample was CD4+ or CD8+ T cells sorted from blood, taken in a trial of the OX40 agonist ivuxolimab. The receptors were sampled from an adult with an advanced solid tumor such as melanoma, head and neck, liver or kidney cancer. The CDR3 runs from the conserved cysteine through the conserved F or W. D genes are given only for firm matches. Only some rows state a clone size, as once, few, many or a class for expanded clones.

CDR3nt: TGTGCCAGCCGGACCGGGACCTGGGGCATGGATGGCTACACCTTC; CDR3aa: CASRTGTWGMDGYTF; v_gene: TRBV7-8; abundance: -; d_gene: -; j_gene: TRBJ1-2
CDR3nt: TGTGCCAGCAGTTTAGGGGCCACAGATACGCAGTATTTT; CDR3aa: CASSLGATDTQYF; v_gene: TRBV7-2; abundance: -; d_gene: -; j_gene: TRBJ2-3
CDR3nt: TGCGCCAGCAGTGATGGGGGGCCCCCGTGTCAGCCCCAGCATTTT; CDR3aa: CASSDGGPPCQPQHF; v_gene: TRBV10-1; abundance: few; d_gene: -; j_gene: TRBJ1-5
CDR3nt: TGTGCCAGCAGCTCCGGCCCAGGACAGAACACCGGGGAGCTGTTTTTT; CDR3aa: CASSSGPGQNTGELFF; v_gene: TRBV7-6; abundance: -; d_gene: -; j_gene: TRBJ2-2
CDR3nt: TGTGCCAGCAGCCAAGACGGGACAGGAAGGACTGAAGCTTTCTTT; CDR3aa: CASSQDGTGRTEAFF; v_gene: TRBV14; abundance: -; d_gene: TRBD1; j_gene: TRBJ1-1
CDR3nt: TGTGCCAGCAGCTTAGAAACTAGTAACTATGGCTACACCTTC; CDR3aa: CASSLETSNYGYTF; v_gene: TRBV7-8; abundance: -; d_gene: -; j_gene: TRBJ1-2
CDR3nt: TGTGCCAGCAGCTTAGTAACAGGGGAGCGTCGGCCCCTCCACTTT; CDR3aa: CASSLVTGERRPLHF; v_gene: TRBV11-2; abundance: -; d_gene: TRBD1; j_gene: TRBJ1-6
CDR3nt: TGTGCCAGCAGTTCTTTAAGAGGAATTCAGCCCCAGCATTTT; CDR3aa: CASSSLRGIQPQHF; v_gene: TRBV27; abundance: -; d_gene: -; j_gene: TRBJ1-5
CDR3nt: TGTGCCTGGAGTCTAGGACCAGATACGCAGTATTTT; CDR3aa: CAWSLGPDTQYF; v_gene: TRBV30; abundance: -; d_gene: -; j_gene: TRBJ2-3
CDR3nt: TGTGCCAGTAGTATAGAACAGGGGATTACTCAGCCCCAGCATTTT; CDR3aa: CASSIEQGITQPQHF; v_gene: TRBV19; abundance: -; d_gene: TRBD1; j_gene: TRBJ1-5
CDR3nt: TGTGCCAGCGGGACAGCCCGCAATCAGCCCCAGCATTTT; CDR3aa: CASGTARNQPQHF; v_gene: TRBV21-1; abundance: -; d_gene: -; j_gene: TRBJ1-5
CDR3nt: TGTGCCAGCAGCTTCGACGGACGGACGAACACCGGGGAGCTGTTTTTT; CDR3aa: CASSFDGRTNTGELFF; v_gene: TRBV7-9; abundance: -; d_gene: -; j_gene: TRBJ2-2
CDR3nt: TGCGCCAGCAGCTTGGTAGGGCCCCCTAACCCCCAGCATTTT; CDR3aa: CASSLVGPPNPQHF; v_gene: TRBV5-1; abundance: -; d_gene: -; j_gene: TRBJ1-5
CDR3nt: TGCGCCAGCAGCGGAGGGGATTCTAACACTGAAGCTTTCTTT; CDR3aa: CASSGGDSNTEAFF; v_gene: TRBV5-1; abundance: -; d_gene: -; j_gene: TRBJ1-1
CDR3nt: TGTGCCACCAGCCCCCCGGGAATGGGGGAATCCTACGAGCAGTACTTC; CDR3aa: CATSPPGMGESYEQYF; v_gene: TRBV15; abundance: -; d_gene: -; j_gene: TRBJ2-7
CDR3nt: TGTGCCTGGAGTTCTCAACACAGCAATCAGCCCCAGCATTTT; CDR3aa: CAWSSQHSNQPQHF; v_gene: TRBV30; abundance: -; d_gene: -; j_gene: TRBJ1-5
CDR3nt: TGTGCCAGCAGTGAATCCGACAGGGATGGGAGGGGCTACACCTTC; CDR3aa: CASSESDRDGRGYTF; v_gene: TRBV25-1; abundance: few; d_gene: TRBD1; j_gene: TRBJ1-2
CDR3nt: TGTGCCAGTAGTATAGAAGAGGGGGTAATAAATGAGCAGTTCTTC; CDR3aa: CASSIEEGVINEQFF; v_gene: TRBV19; abundance: -; d_gene: -; j_gene: TRBJ2-1
CDR3nt: TGTGCCAGTAGCAGACAGGGGATCACCGGGGAGCTGTTTTTT; CDR3aa: CASSRQGITGELFF; v_gene: TRBV19; abundance: -; d_gene: TRBD1; j_gene: TRBJ2-2
CDR3nt: TGTGCCAGCAGTAGGGGCGATAATAATGAAAAACTGTTTTTT; CDR3aa: CASSRGDNNEKLFF; v_gene: TRBV6-5; abundance: -; d_gene: -; j_gene: TRBJ1-4
CDR3nt: TGTGCCAGCAGCGCCCCGGGACTAGCACCTAATGAGCAGTTCTTC; CDR3aa: CASSAPGLAPNEQFF; v_gene: TRBV9; abundance: -; d_gene: TRBD2; j_gene: TRBJ2-1
CDR3nt: TGTGCCTGGAGCCAAGGGTTATCCACAGATACGCAGTATTTT; CDR3aa: CAWSQGLSTDTQYF; v_gene: TRBV30; abundance: once; d_gene: -; j_gene: TRBJ2-3
CDR3nt: TGTGCCAGCTCACCAAGTTCGGGACAGATTGACTCTGGAAACACCATATATTTT; CDR3aa: CASSPSSGQIDSGNTIYF; v_gene: TRBV18; abundance: -; d_gene: TRBD1; j_gene: TRBJ1-3
CDR3nt: TGTGCCAGTAGTCCTCCGGGCTCAGCAAGAGAGACCCAGTACTTC; CDR3aa: CASSPPGSARETQYF; v_gene: TRBV19; abundance: -; d_gene: -; j_gene: TRBJ2-5
CDR3nt: TGTGCCAGCAGCCTCGGGACTGACAATGAGCAGTTCTTC; CDR3aa: CASSLGTDNEQFF; v_gene: TRBV9; abundance: -; d_gene: -; j_gene: TRBJ2-1
CDR3nt: TGCAGTGCCTCCGAGGGGAATCAAGCTTTCTTT; CDR3aa: CSASEGNQAFF; v_gene: TRBV20-1; abundance: -; d_gene: -; j_gene: TRBJ1-1
CDR3nt: TGTGCCAGCAGCTCCTACCCGGGACTAAACAATGAGCAGTTCTTC; CDR3aa: CASSSYPGLNNEQFF; v_gene: TRBV7-3; abundance: -; d_gene: TRBD2; j_gene: TRBJ2-1
CDR3nt: TGTGCCAGTAGTGTCGTTGGGGGATTTTACGAGCAGTACTTC; CDR3aa: CASSVVGGFYEQYF; v_gene: TRBV19; abundance: -; d_gene: -; j_gene: TRBJ2-7
CDR3nt: TGTGCCAGCAGCCCCACAGGGGGTGGAACTGAAGCTTTCTTT; CDR3aa: CASSPTGGGTEAFF; v_gene: TRBV11-2; abundance: -; d_gene: TRBD1; j_gene: TRBJ1-1
CDR3nt: TGTGCCAGCTCACCCGGACAGGGCTATCAGCCCCAGCATTTT; CDR3aa: CASSPGQGYQPQHF; v_gene: TRBV18; abundance: -; d_gene: TRBD1; j_gene: TRBJ1-5
CDR3nt: TGCAGCGTTGAACGATTTCCGGGACAGGGGGGCACTGAAGCTTTCTTT; CDR3aa: CSVERFPGQGGTEAFF; v_gene: TRBV29-1; abundance: few; d_gene: TRBD1; j_gene: TRBJ1-1
CDR3nt: TGTGCCAGCAGCTTGGAGGGAGGGCGGGGCACAGATACGCAGTATTTT; CDR3aa: CASSLEGGRGTDTQYF; v_gene: TRBV5-4; abundance: -; d_gene: TRBD2; j_gene: TRBJ2-3
CDR3nt: TGTGCCAGCACTCCACGTGTCAATGAGCAGTTCTTC; CDR3aa: CASTPRVNEQFF; v_gene: TRBV6-1; abundance: -; d_gene: -; j_gene: TRBJ2-1
CDR3nt: TGTGCCTGGACTAGATTCGAGGAGACCCAGTACTTC; CDR3aa: CAWTRFEETQYF; v_gene: TRBV30; abundance: few; d_gene: -; j_gene: TRBJ2-5
CDR3nt: TGTGCCAGCTCACCACCGTATTTCCAAGAGACCCAGTACTTC; CDR3aa: CASSPPYFQETQYF; v_gene: TRBV18; abundance: -; d_gene: -; j_gene: TRBJ2-5
CDR3nt: TGCGCCAGCAGCTTGGCCGTAACAGGGCTTTCCTACGAGCAGTACTTC; CDR3aa: CASSLAVTGLSYEQYF; v_gene: TRBV5-1; abundance: -; d_gene: -; j_gene: TRBJ2-7
CDR3nt: TGCGCCAGCAGCCAAGTACTGAGGGCGACTAATGAAAAACTGTTTTTT; CDR3aa: CASSQVLRATNEKLFF; v_gene: TRBV4-3; abundance: -; d_gene: -; j_gene: TRBJ1-4
CDR3nt: TGTGCCAGCAGTTACTATTGGGACATTCAGTACTTC; CDR3aa: CASSYYWDIQYF; v_gene: TRBV6-6; abundance: -; d_gene: -; j_gene: TRBJ2-4
CDR3nt: TGTGCCAGCTCACCGCGGGACACTAACTATGGCTACACCTTC; CDR3aa: CASSPRDTNYGYTF; v_gene: TRBV18; abundance: -; d_gene: -; j_gene: TRBJ1-2
CDR3nt: TGTGCCAGCAGCGGGGGTGGACGGCGGGAGCAGTTCTTC; CDR3aa: CASSGGGRREQFF; v_gene: TRBV6-1; abundance: -; d_gene: -; j_gene: TRBJ2-1
CDR3nt: TGTGCCAGCAGCTTGGGGTTGTCCGGGAAAGATACGCAGTATTTT; CDR3aa: CASSLGLSGKDTQYF; v_gene: TRBV7-9; abundance: once; d_gene: -; j_gene: TRBJ2-3
CDR3nt: TGTGCCACCAAGCAAGGGGGGGCGAACACTGAAGCTTTCTTT; CDR3aa: CATKQGGANTEAFF; v_gene: TRBV6-5; abundance: -; d_gene: -; j_gene: TRBJ1-1
CDR3nt: TGTGCCAGCAGCCAAGACGCGGGGACTGGTATTCAGTACTTC; CDR3aa: CASSQDAGTGIQYF; v_gene: TRBV14; abundance: -; d_gene: -; j_gene: TRBJ2-4
CDR3nt: TGTGCCAGCACCTCTTTAGGGGGAGAGTACGAGCAGTACTTC; CDR3aa: CASTSLGGEYEQYF; v_gene: TRBV28; abundance: -; d_gene: -; j_gene: TRBJ2-7
CDR3nt: TGCAGCGTTGTTACTTCGCACGGGGTCGGAACTGAAGCTTTCTTT; CDR3aa: CSVVTSHGVGTEAFF; v_gene: TRBV29-1; abundance: -; d_gene: -; j_gene: TRBJ1-1